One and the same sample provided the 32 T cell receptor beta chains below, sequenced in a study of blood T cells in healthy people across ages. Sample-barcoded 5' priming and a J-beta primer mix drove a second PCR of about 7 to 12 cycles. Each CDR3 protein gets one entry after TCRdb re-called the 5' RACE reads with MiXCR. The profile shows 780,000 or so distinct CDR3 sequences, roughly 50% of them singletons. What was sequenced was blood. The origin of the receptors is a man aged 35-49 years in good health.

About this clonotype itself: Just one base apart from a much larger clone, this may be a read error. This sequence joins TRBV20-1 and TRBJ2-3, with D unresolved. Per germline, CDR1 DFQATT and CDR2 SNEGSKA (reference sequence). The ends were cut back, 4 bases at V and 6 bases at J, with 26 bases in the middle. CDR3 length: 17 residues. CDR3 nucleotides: TGCAGTGCTAAACGGAAAGCAGGAATCATGGGGTTTGATACGCAGTATTTT. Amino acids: CSAKRKAGIMGFDTQYF.

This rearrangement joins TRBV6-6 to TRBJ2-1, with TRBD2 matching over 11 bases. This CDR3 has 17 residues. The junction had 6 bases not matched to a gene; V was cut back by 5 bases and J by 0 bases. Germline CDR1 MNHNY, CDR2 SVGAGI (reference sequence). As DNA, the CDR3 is TGTGCCAGCAGTCGGGGACTAGCGGATAGCTCCTACAATGAGCAGTTCTTC. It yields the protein CASSRGLADSSYNEQFF.

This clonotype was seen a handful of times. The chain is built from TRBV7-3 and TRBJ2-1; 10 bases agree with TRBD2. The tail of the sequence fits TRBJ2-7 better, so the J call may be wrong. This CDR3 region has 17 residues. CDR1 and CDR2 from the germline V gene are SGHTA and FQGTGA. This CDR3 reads CASSSAVGTSAYNEQYF. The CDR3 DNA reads TGTGCCAGCAGCTCGGCGGTAGGGACTAGCGCCTACAATGAGCAGTACTTC.

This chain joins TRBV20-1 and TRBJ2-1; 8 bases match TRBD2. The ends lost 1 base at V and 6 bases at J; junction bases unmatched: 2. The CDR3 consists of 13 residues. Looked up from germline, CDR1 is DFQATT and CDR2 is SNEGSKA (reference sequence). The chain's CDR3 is CSARGGLANEQFF. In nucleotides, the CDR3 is TGCAGTGCTAGAGGAGGACTAGCCAATGAGCAGTTCTTC.

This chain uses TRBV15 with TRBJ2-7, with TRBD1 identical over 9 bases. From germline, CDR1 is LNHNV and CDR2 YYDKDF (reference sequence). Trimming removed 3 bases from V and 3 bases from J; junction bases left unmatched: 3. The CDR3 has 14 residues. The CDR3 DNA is TGTGCCACCAGCAGGGGACAGGGCGTCTACGAGCAGTACTTC. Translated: CATSRGQGVYEQYF.

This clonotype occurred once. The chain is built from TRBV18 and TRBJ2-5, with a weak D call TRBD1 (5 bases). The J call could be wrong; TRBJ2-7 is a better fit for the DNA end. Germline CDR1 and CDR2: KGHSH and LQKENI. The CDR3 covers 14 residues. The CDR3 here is CASSPPTGYNEQYF. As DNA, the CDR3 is TGTGCCAGCTCACCACCCACAGGATATAACGAGCAGTACTTC.

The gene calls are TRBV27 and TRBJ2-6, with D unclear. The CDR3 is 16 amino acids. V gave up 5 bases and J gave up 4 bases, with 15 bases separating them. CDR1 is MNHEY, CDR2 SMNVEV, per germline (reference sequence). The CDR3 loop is CASSGVLPSGANVLTF. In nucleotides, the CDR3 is TGTGCCAGCAGTGGAGTTCTTCCCTCCGGGGCCAACGTCCTGACTTTC.

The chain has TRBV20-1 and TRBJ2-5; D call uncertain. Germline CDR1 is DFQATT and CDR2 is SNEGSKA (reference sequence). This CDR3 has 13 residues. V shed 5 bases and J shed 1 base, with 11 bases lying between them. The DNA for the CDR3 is TGCAGTGCTGCACCCCTCCTCCAAGAGACCCAGTACTTC. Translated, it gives CSAAPLLQETQYF.

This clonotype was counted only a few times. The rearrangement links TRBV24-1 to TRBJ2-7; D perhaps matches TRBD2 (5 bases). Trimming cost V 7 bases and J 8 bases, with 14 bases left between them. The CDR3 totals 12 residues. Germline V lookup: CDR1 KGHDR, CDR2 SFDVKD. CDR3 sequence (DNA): TGTGCCACCAGCGAGGGTATGAGCAAGCAGTACTTC. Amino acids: CATSEGMSKQYF.

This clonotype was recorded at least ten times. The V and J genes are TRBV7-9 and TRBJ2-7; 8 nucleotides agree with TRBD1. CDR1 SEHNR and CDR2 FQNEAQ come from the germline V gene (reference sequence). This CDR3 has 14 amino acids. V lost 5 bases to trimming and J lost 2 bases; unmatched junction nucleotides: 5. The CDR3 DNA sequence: TGTGCCAGCAGCCCCGGACAGGGTCCCTACGAGCAGTACTTC. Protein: CASSPGQGPYEQYF. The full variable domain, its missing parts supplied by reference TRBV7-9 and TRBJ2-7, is DTGVSQNPRHKITKRGQNVTFRCDPISEHNRLYWYRQTLGQGPEFLTYFQNEAQLEKSRLLSDRFSAERPKGSFSTLEIQRTEQGDSAMYLCASSPGQGPYEQYFGPGTRLTVT.

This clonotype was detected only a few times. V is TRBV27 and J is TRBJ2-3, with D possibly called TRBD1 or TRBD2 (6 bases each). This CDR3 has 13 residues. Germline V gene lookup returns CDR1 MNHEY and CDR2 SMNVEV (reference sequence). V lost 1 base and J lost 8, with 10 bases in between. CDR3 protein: CASSLYGGGTQYF. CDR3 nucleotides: TGTGCCAGCAGTTTATACGGGGGCGGTACGCAGTATTTT.

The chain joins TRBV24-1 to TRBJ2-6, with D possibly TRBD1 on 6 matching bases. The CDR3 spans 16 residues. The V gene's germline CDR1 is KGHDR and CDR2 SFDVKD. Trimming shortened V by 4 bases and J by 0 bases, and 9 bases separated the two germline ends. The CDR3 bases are TGTGCCACCAGTGAACCAGGGGCCTCTGGGGCCAACGTCCTGACTTTC. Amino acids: CATSEPGASGANVLTF.

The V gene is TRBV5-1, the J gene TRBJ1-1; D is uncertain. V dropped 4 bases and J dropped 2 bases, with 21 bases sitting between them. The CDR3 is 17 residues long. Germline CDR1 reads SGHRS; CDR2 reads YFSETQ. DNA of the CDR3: TGCGCCAGCAGCGGAACGTCCATGTCAGCTCTCAACACTGAAGCTTTCTTT. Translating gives CASSGTSMSALNTEAFF.

CDR3 sequence (DNA): TGTGCCAGCAGTACCAACGAAGAGACCCAGTACTTC. Amino acid sequence: CASSTNEETQYF. V gene TRBV28 combines with J gene TRBJ2-5; D ambiguous. Germline CDR1 MDHEN, CDR2 SYDVKM. There are 12 residues in the CDR3. V was trimmed by 5 bases and J by 3 bases, leaving 7 bases between them.

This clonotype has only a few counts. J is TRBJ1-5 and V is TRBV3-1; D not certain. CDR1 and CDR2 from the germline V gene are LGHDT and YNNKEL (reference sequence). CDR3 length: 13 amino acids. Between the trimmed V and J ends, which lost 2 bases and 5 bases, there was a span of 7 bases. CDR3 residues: CASSQTYDQPQHF. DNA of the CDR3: TGTGCCAGCAGCCAAACTTACGATCAGCCCCAGCATTTT.

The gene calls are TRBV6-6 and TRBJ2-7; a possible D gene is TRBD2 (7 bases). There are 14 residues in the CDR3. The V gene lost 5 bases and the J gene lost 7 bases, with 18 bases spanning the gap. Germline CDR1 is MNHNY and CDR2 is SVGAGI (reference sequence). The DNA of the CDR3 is TGTGCCAGCAGTCTTATACGGGGGGCCGGAGAGCAGTACTTC. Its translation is CASSLIRGAGEQYF.

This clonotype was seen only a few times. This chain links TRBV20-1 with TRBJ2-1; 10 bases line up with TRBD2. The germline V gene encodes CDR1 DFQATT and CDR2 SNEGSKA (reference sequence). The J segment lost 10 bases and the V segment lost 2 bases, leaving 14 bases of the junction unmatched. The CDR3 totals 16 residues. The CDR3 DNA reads TGCAGTGCTAGACCGAGATGGATAGCGGGAGGACCCGAGCAGTTCTTC. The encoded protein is CSARPRWIAGGPEQFF.

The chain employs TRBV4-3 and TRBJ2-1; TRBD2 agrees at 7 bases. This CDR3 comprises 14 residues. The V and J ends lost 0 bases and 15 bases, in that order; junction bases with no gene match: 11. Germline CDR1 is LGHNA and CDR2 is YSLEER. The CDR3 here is CASSQDSWAGVRFF. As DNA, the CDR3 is TGCGCCAGCAGCCAAGATTCGTGGGCGGGAGTGCGGTTCTTC.

In DNA form, the CDR3 reads TGTGCCAGCTCCCCAGCAGATAGCTCCTACAATGAGCAGTTCTTC. Translated, it gives CASSPADSSYNEQFF. This rearrangement joins TRBV6-6 to TRBJ2-1; D remains unclear. V lost 8 bases to trimming and J lost 0 bases, with 14 bases between them. Germline V gene lookup returns CDR1 MNHNY and CDR2 SVGAGI (reference sequence). The CDR3 has 15 residues.

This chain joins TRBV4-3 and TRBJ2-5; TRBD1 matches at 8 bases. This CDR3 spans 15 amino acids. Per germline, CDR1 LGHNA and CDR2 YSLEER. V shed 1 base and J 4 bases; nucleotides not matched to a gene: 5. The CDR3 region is CASSQGTGMGETQYF. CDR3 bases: TGCGCCAGCAGCCAAGGGACAGGGATGGGAGAGACCCAGTACTTC.

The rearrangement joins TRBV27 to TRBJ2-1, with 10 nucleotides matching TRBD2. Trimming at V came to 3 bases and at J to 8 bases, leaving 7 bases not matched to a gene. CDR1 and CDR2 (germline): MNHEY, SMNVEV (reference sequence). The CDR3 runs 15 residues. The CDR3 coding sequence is TGTGCCAGCAGTTTTGAAAGCGGGGGGGCGTATGAGCAGTTCTTC. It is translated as CASSFESGGAYEQFF.

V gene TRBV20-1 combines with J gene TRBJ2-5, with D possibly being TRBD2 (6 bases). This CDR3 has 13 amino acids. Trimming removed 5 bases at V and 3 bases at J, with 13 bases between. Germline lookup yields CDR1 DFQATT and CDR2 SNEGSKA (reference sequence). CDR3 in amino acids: CSAGGTGEETQYF. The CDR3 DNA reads TGCAGTGCTGGAGGGACTGGCGAAGAGACCCAGTACTTC.

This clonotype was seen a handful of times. CDR3 in amino acids: CASSKTGGYGYTF. The CDR3 bases are TGTGCCAGCAGCAAGACCGGAGGTTATGGCTACACCTTC. This rearrangement joins TRBV11-3 to TRBJ1-2; D not certain. The CDR3 loop spans 13 amino acids. CDR1 and CDR2 (germline): SGHNT, YENEEA. Trimming pared 5 bases from V and 5 bases from J, leaving 12 bases between. The full variable domain, completed using reference TRBV11-3 and TRBJ1-2, is EAGVVQSPRYKIIEKKQPVAFWCNPISGHNTLYWYLQNLGQGPELLIRYENEEAVDDSQLPKDRFSAERLKGVDSTLKIQPAELGDSAVYLCASSKTGGYGYTFGSGTRLTVV.

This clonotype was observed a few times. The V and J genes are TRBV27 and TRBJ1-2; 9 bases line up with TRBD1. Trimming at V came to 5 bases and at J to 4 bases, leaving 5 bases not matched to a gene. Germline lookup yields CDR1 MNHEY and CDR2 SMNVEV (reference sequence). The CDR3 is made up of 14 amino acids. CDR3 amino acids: CASSPGQGSYGYTF. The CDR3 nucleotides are TGTGCCAGCAGTCCCGGACAGGGGAGCTATGGCTACACCTTC.

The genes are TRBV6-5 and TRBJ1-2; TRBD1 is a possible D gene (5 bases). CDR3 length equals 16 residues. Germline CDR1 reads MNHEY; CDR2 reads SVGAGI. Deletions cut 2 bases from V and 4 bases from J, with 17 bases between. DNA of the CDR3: TGTGCCAGCAGTTACGGTGGGGCAGCCTCGATCTATGGCTACACCTTC. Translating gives CASSYGGAASIYGYTF.

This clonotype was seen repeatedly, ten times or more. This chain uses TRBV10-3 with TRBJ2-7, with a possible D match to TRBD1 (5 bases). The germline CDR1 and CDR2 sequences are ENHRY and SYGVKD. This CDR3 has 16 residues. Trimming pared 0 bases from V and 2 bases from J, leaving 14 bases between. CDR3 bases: TGTGCCATCAGTGAGTCGAACGTCAGGGCCGCCTACGAGCAGTACTTC. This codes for CAISESNVRAAYEQYF.

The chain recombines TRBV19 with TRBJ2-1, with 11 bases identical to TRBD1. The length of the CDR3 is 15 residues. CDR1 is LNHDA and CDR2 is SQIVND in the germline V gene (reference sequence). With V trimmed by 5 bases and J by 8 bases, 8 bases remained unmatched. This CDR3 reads CASSGQGASYDEQFF. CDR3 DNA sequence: TGTGCCAGTAGTGGACAGGGGGCTTCTTACGATGAGCAGTTCTTC.

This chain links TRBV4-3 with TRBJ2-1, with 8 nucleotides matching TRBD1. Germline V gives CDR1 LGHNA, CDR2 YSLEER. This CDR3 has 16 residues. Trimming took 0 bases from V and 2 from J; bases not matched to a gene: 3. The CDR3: CASSQEDRGAYNEQFF. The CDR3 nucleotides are TGCGCCAGCAGCCAAGAAGACAGGGGCGCCTACAATGAGCAGTTCTTC.

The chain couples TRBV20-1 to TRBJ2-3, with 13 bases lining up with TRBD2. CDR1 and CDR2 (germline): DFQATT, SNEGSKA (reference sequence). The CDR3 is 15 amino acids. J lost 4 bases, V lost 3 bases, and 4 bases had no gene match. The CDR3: CSASGLAGAPDTQYF. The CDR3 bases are TGCAGTGCTAGTGGACTAGCGGGGGCTCCAGATACGCAGTATTTT.

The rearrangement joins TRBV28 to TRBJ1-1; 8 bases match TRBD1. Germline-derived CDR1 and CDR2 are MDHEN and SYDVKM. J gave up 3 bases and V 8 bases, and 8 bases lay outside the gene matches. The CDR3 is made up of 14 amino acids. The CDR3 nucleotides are TGTGCCAGCGGTGACAGGGGCTATCACACTGAAGCTTTCTTT. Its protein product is CASGDRGYHTEAFF. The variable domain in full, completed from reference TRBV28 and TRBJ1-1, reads DVKVTQSSRYLVKRTGEKVFLECVQDMDHENMFWYRQDPGLGLRLIYFSYDVKMKEKGDIPEGYSVSREKKERFSLILESASTNQTSMYLCASGDRGYHTEAFFGQGTRLTVV.

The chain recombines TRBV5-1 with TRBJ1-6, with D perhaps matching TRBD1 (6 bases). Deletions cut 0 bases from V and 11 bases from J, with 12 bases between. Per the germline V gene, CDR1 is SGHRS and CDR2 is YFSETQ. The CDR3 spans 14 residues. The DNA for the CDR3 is TGCGCCAGCAGCTTGGGACAGGAGTTGACACCCCTCCACTTT. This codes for CASSLGQELTPLHF. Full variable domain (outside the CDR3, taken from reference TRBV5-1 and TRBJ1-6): KAGVTQTPRYLIKTRGQQVTLSCSPISGHRSVSWYQQTPGQGLQFLFEYFSETQRNKGNFPGRFSGRQFSNSRSEMNVSTLELGDSALYLCASSLGQELTPLHFGNGTRLTVT.

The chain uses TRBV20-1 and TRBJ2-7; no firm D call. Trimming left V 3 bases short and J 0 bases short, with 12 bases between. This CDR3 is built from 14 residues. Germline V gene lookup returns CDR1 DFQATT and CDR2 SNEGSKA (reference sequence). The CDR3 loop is CSASPGRGSYEQYF. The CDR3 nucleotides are TGCAGTGCTAGTCCCGGGCGCGGCTCCTACGAGCAGTACTTC.